Listed below are T cell receptor beta chains from one sample, sequenced in a study of CD8+ T cells in alopecia areata. The data were produced by immunoSEQ multiplex PCR, yet TCRdb's version contains in-frame clones alone and is incomplete. The sample holds tens of thousands of clones, about half seen once. Sequenced material: CD8+ T cells sorted from blood, taken at roughly week 38, from a patient treated with tofacitinib. These receptors were obtained from a human donor with alopecia areata. The CDR3 runs from the conserved cysteine through the conserved F or W. D genes are given only for firm matches. Size is omitted from some rows. Given values are once, few, many or a class for expanded clones.

j_gene | abundance | d_gene | v_gene | CDR3aa | CDR3nt
TRBJ2-3 | few | . | TRBV4-3 | CASSQDRASTDTQYF | TGCGCCAGCAGCCAAGACAGGGCCAGCACAGATACGCAGTATTTT
TRBJ2-5 | few | TRBD1 | TRBV6-1 | CASSEGTGLETQYF | TGTGCCAGCAGTGAAGGGACAGGGTTGGAGACCCAGTACTTC
TRBJ2-1 | few | TRBD2 | TRBV4-1 | CASRGLAGEGTSYNEQFF | TGCGCCAGCAGGGGACTAGCGGGAGAGGGTACCTCCTACAATGAGCAGTTCTTC
TRBJ1-1 | once | . | TRBV18 | CASSPPTGMNTEAFF | TGTGCCAGCTCACCACCAACAGGGATGAACACTGAAGCTTTCTTT
TRBJ1-1 | few | . | TRBV27 | CASSSTVPGTEAFF | TGTGCCAGCAGTTCGACCGTTCCGGGCACTGAAGCTTTCTTT
TRBJ2-7 | few | TRBD2 | TRBV9 | CASSATSGSGEQYF | TGTGCCAGCAGCGCTACTAGCGGGAGTGGGGAGCAGTACTTC
TRBJ1-5 | . | . | TRBV9 | CASSVDGNSNQPQHF | TGTGCCAGCAGCGTAGACGGAAATAGCAATCAGCCCCAGCATTTT
TRBJ2-7 | . | . | TRBV7-9 | CASSQAEVPYEQYF | TGTGCCAGCAGCCAGGCGGAGGTGCCGTACGAGCAGTACTTC
TRBJ2-7 | many | TRBD2 | TRBV6-1 | CASSERAGESYEQYF | TGTGCCAGCAGTGAACGAGCGGGAGAGTCCTACGAGCAGTACTTC
TRBJ2-5 | . | . | TRBV5-1 | CASSLAGETQYF | TGCGCCAGCAGCTTGGCCGGAGAGACCCAGTACTTC
TRBJ2-2 | few | . | TRBV29-1 | CSVDPYGENTGELFF | TGCAGCGTTGATCCCTACGGAGAGAACACCGGGGAGCTGTTTTTT
TRBJ2-7 | few | TRBD1 | TRBV29-1 | CSVAGTGAYEQYF | TGCAGCGTGGCCGGGACAGGAGCCTACGAGCAGTACTTC
TRBJ2-5 | . | . | TRBV28 | CASSLGAAASGRETQYF | TGTGCCAGCAGTTTAGGTGCAGCGGCCTCAGGGAGAGAGACCCAGTACTTC
TRBJ2-2 | once | . | TRBV25-1 | CASTNTGELFF | TGTGCCAGCACCAACACCGGGGAGCTGTTTTTT
TRBJ2-7 | . | . | TRBV5-1 | CASSTPGVEQYF | TGCGCCAGCAGCACCCCCGGGGTCGAGCAGTACTTC
TRBJ2-3 | . | TRBD1 | TRBV29-1 | CSAWTGWGTDTQYF | TGCAGCGCCTGGACAGGGTGGGGAACAGATACGCAGTATTTT
TRBJ2-7 | . | . | TRBV6-1 | CASRPDSLPYEQYF | TGTGCCAGTAGACCGGACAGCCTTCCCTACGAGCAGTACTTC
TRBJ2-7 | . | . | TRBV7-9 | CASGPEAGSSYEQYF | TGTGCCAGCGGGCCCGAGGCGGGGAGCTCCTACGAGCAGTACTTC
TRBJ2-2 | . | . | TRBV4-1 | CASSPPPNTGELFF | TGCGCCAGCAGCCCACCCCCGAACACCGGGGAGCTGTTTTTT
TRBJ2-7 | . | . | TRBV9 | CASSVGGTGFHEQYF | TGTGCCAGCAGCGTAGGGGGAACAGGGTTCCACGAGCAGTACTTC
TRBJ2-7 | . | . | TRBV30 | CAWTPLPGTRYEQYF | TGTGCCTGGACCCCCCTCCCCGGGACAAGGTACGAGCAGTACTTC
TRBJ2-1 | . | . | TRBV7-3 | CASSLRGPNEQFF | TGTGCCAGCAGCTTAAGAGGGCCTAATGAGCAGTTCTTC
TRBJ2-3 | . | . | TRBV7-8 | CASSLGGRGTDTQYF | TGTGCCAGCAGCCTCGGGGGGCGAGGCACAGATACGCAGTATTTT
TRBJ2-5 | . | . | TRBV30 | CAWSVLGRGETQYF | TGTGCCTGGAGTGTATTAGGCCGGGGGGAGACCCAGTACTTC
TRBJ2-1 | few | TRBD1 | TRBV13 | CASSHRTGVKDEQFF | TGTGCCAGCAGCCATCGGACAGGAGTTAAGGATGAGCAGTTCTTC
TRBJ2-3 | few | . | TRBV7-6 | CASSFTGSTDTQYF | TGTGCCAGCAGCTTTACAGGGAGCACAGATACGCAGTATTTT
TRBJ2-7 | . | . | TRBV25-1 | CASSEAEGAVYEQYF | TGTGCCAGCAGTGAAGCGGAGGGGGCGGTATACGAGCAGTACTTC
TRBJ2-7 | . | . | TRBV29-1 | CSVVSGKRGYEQYF | TGCAGCGTTGTTTCCGGGAAAAGGGGTTACGAGCAGTACTTC
TRBJ2-3 | . | . | TRBV10-3 | CAIVDTQYF | TGTGCCATCGTGGATACGCAGTATTTT
TRBJ2-2 | . | . | TRBV19 | CASNAGNGELFF | TGTGCCAGTAACGCAGGGAACGGGGAGCTGTTTTTT
TRBJ2-3 | . | TRBD2 | TRBV4-1 | CASSQVRAGGPKGDTQYF | TGCGCCAGCAGCCAAGTGCGAGCGGGAGGGCCAAAGGGAGATACGCAGTATTTT
TRBJ2-1 | . | . | TRBV27 | CASRQGLANEQFF | TGTGCCAGCAGACAGGGGCTAGCGAATGAGCAGTTCTTC
TRBJ1-2 | few | . | TRBV29-1 | CSVALDSIHGYTF | TGCAGCGTTGCCCTAGACAGCATCCATGGCTACACCTTC
TRBJ2-2 | few | . | TRBV29-1 | CSVFPGPTGELFF | TGCAGCGTGTTCCCGGGACCGACCGGGGAGCTGTTTTTT
TRBJ2-2 | . | TRBD2 | TRBV4-1 | CASSQDPLAGGHGELFF | TGCGCCAGCAGCCAAGACCCCCTAGCGGGAGGTCACGGGGAGCTGTTTTTT
TRBJ1-1 | . | . | TRBV13 | CASSVGWTEAFF | TGTGCCAGCAGCGTCGGTTGGACTGAAGCTTTCTTT
TRBJ2-7 | . | . | TRBV7-9 | CASSGLGSSYEQYF | TGTGCCAGCAGCGGCTTAGGTAGCTCCTACGAGCAGTACTTC
TRBJ2-4 | . | . | TRBV2 | CASSEAPIQYF | TGTGCCAGCAGTGAAGCCCCCATTCAGTACTTC
TRBJ2-5 | once | . | TRBV18 | CASSVDGGRKTQYF | TGTGCCAGCTCAGTCGACGGGGGAAGGAAGACCCAGTACTTC
TRBJ2-3 | . | TRBD1 | TRBV7-6 | CASSSEDPGQVPDTQYF | TGTGCCAGCAGCTCCGAGGACCCGGGACAGGTTCCAGATACGCAGTATTTT
TRBJ2-7 | . | . | TRBV27 | CASSLGRGSYEQYF | TGTGCCAGCAGTTTGGGCAGGGGATCCTACGAGCAGTACTTC
TRBJ2-7 | . | . | TRBV5-1 | CASRTLDKPYEQYF | TGCGCCAGCAGGACTCTGGACAAACCCTACGAGCAGTACTTC
TRBJ2-1 | . | . | TRBV30 | CAWRARSYNEQFF | TGTGCCTGGAGGGCACGGTCCTACAATGAGCAGTTCTTC
TRBJ2-7 | few | TRBD2 | TRBV30 | CAWTLAGGPNEQYF | TGTGCCTGGACCCTAGCGGGAGGGCCCAACGAGCAGTACTTC
TRBJ2-7 | few | TRBD1 | TRBV9 | CASSVTGGSYEQYF | TGTGCCAGCAGCGTTACAGGGGGCTCCTACGAGCAGTACTTC
TRBJ1-5 | . | . | TRBV5-5 | CASSLVGDSNQPQHF | TGTGCCAGCAGCTTGGTAGGGGATAGCAATCAGCCCCAGCATTTT
TRBJ2-1 | few | TRBD2 | TRBV7-2 | CASSLSGSLGDEQFF | TGTGCCAGCAGCTTAAGCGGGAGTTTAGGGGATGAGCAGTTCTTC
TRBJ2-7 | . | . | TRBV29-1 | CSVELAAVNPYEQYF | TGCAGCGTTGAATTAGCAGCGGTGAACCCCTACGAGCAGTACTTC
TRBJ2-3 | . | . | TRBV9 | CASSAWDGSTDTQYF | TGTGCCAGCAGCGCCTGGGACGGAAGCACAGATACGCAGTATTTT
TRBJ2-7 | . | . | TRBV6-1 | CASSDLGAYEQYF | TGTGCCAGCAGTGATCTTGGGGCCTACGAGCAGTACTTC
TRBJ2-4 | few | . | TRBV10-3 | CAISPKLENIQYF | TGTGCCATCAGCCCCAAGTTGGAAAACATTCAGTACTTC
TRBJ2-1 | few | . | TRBV7-6 | CASSLNRERREQFF | TGTGCCAGCAGCTTAAACCGGGAAAGAAGGGAGCAGTTCTTC
TRBJ2-2 | few | . | TRBV5-6 | CASSLGPGELFF | TGTGCCAGCAGCCTGGGCCCCGGGGAGCTGTTTTTT
TRBJ1-6 | . | TRBD1 | TRBV7-9 | CASSRDRASYNSPLHF | TGTGCCAGCAGTCGGGACAGGGCATCCTATAATTCACCCCTCCACTTT
TRBJ2-7 | few | . | TRBV5-4 | CASSSDLYEQYF | TGTGCCAGCAGCTCGGATCTCTACGAGCAGTACTTC
TRBJ2-4 | . | TRBD2 | TRBV14 | CASSQPTSPNIQYF | TGTGCCAGCAGCCAACCGACTAGCCCAAACATTCAGTACTTC
TRBJ1-1 | . | . | TRBV29-1 | CSVCSRGRDTEAFF | TGCAGCGTTTGTAGTAGGGGCAGGGACACTGAAGCTTTCTTT
TRBJ2-7 | . | TRBD2 | TRBV4-2 | CASSLGGLAGDEQYF | TGTGCCAGCAGCCTGGGCGGACTAGCGGGAGACGAGCAGTACTTC
TRBJ2-3 | . | . | TRBV2 | CASRWAWGSSDTQYF | TGTGCCAGCAGGTGGGCTTGGGGATCGTCGGATACGCAGTATTTT
TRBJ1-5 | . | . | TRBV5-1 | CASSQLGGSNQPQHF | TGCGCCAGCAGCCAATTGGGGGGGAGCAATCAGCCCCAGCATTTT